This TCR beta chain was observed in a study of blood T cell repertoires in COVID-19. Overall study context: Researchers got acute and convalescent COVID-19 samples from the United States, Italy and Spain. T cells, B-cell-depleted T cells, or PBMCs supplied cDNA or gDNA.

The CDR3 extends over 15 amino acids. After removal of 4 bases from V and 3 bases from J, the junction contained 6 bases not matched to a gene. Germline V lookup: CDR1 SGHRS, CDR2 YFSETQ. Per the original methods: Estimates of nucleated cell counts were drawn from the amplification of reference gene primers. Libraries were prepared by immunoSEQ multiplex PCR; TCRdb keeps only in-frame clonotypes and omits some of them. That table gives V, J and clone size, and the DNA gave D and trimming. The sample records roughly 61,000 clones, 91% being singletons. The clonotype originates from a man between 60 and 75 years old with acute or convalescent COVID-19. This chain uses TRBV5-1 with TRBJ2-5; 10 bases are a match to TRBD1. Sequencing input: peripheral blood. CDR3 loop: CASSQQGQGKETQYF. DNA of the CDR3: TGCGCCAGCAGCCAACAGGGACAGGGGAAAGAGACCCAGTACTTC.